A selection of T cell receptor beta chains follows, all from one sample in a study of T cells of healthy individuals. MiXCR was run by TCRdb on the 5' RACE reads, yielding one entry per CDR3 protein. This sample yields around 53,000 distinct CDR3 sequences, of which under 15% are seen a single time; more than 15% belongs to the top ten. All receptors come from a human donor in good health. The CDR3 runs from the conserved cysteine through the conserved F or W. The order of the fields is J gene, D gene, V gene, clone size, CDR3 protein, CDR3 DNA. D genes are given only for firm matches. Clone size is not always given. Where it is, it says once, few, many or a class for expanded clones.

TRBJ2-5 | NA | TRBV29-1 | NA | CSADGTQETQYF | TGCAGCGCCGACGGAACTCAAGAGACCCAGTACTTC
TRBJ2-5 | NA | TRBV7-9 | few | CASRRGSGETQYF | TGTGCCAGCAGGAGGGGGTCGGGAGAGACCCAGTACTTC
TRBJ2-2 | NA | TRBV6-5 | few | CASEGTDAGELFF | TGTGCCAGCGAAGGTACCGACGCCGGGGAGCTGTTTTTT
TRBJ1-1 | NA | TRBV30 | many | CAWCQGAGYSEAFF | TGTGCCTGGTGCCAAGGGGCGGGTTACTCTGAAGCTTTCTTT
TRBJ2-7 | NA | TRBV21-1 | NA | CASSKATPQGLLHEQYF | TGTGCCAGCAGCAAAGCGACCCCACAGGGACTTTTGCACGAGCAGTACTTC
TRBJ2-3 | TRBD1 | TRBV7-2 | NA | CASSLGDRGRLDTQYF | TGTGCCAGCAGCTTAGGGGACAGGGGGCGCCTAGATACGCAGTATTTT
TRBJ2-1 | TRBD1 | TRBV29-1 | many | CSALRQGTNEQFF | TGCAGCGCCTTAAGACAGGGGACCAATGAGCAGTTCTTC
TRBJ1-2 | NA | TRBV12-3/TRBV12-4 | few | CASSLETDYGYTF | TGTGCCAGCAGTTTAGAGACGGACTATGGCTACACCTTC
TRBJ2-7 | TRBD1 | TRBV9 | many | CASSVEDRAVEQYF | TGTGCCAGCAGCGTAGAAGACAGGGCGGTCGAGCAGTACTTC
TRBJ2-1 | TRBD1 | TRBV10-3 | NA | CAISSGTGYRNEQFF | TGTGCCATCAGCTCCGGGACAGGATATCGCAATGAGCAGTTCTTC
TRBJ2-2 | NA | TRBV7-2 | few | CASSLNGGGGTGELFF | TGTGCCAGCAGCTTAAATGGGGGAGGGGGTACCGGGGAGCTGTTTTTT
TRBJ1-1 | NA | TRBV7-2 | NA | CASSLNPPGTEAFF | TGTGCCAGCAGCTTGAACCCCCCGGGCACTGAAGCTTTCTTT
TRBJ2-7 | TRBD1 | TRBV28 | many | CASRGQGYEQYF | TGTGCCAGCAGGGGACAGGGCTACGAGCAGTACTTC
TRBJ2-7 | NA | TRBV9 | many | CASSVEDFYEQYF | TGTGCCAGCAGCGTAGAGGACTTCTACGAGCAGTACTTC
TRBJ1-5 | NA | TRBV29-1 | few | CSVQYRYSNQPQHF | TGCAGCGTTCAATATCGGTATAGCAATCAGCCCCAGCATTTT
TRBJ1-2 | NA | TRBV7-2 | NA | CASSSVWGRGYTF | TGTGCCAGCAGCTCGGTTTGGGGGCGCGGCTACACCTTC
TRBJ1-6 | TRBD1 | TRBV12-3/TRBV12-4 | NA | CASSGTGDWNSPLHF | TGTGCCAGCAGTGGGACAGGGGATTGGAATTCACCCCTCCACTTT
TRBJ2-1 | NA | TRBV6-2/TRBV6-3 | NA | CASSSPVGARYNEQFF | TGTGCCAGCAGTTCCCCGGTGGGGGCTCGTTACAATGAGCAGTTCTTC
TRBJ1-5 | NA | TRBV10-3 | NA | CAISDGQVNQPQHF | TGTGCCATCAGTGACGGGCAGGTCAATCAGCCCCAGCATTTT
TRBJ1-1 | NA | TRBV20-1 | few | CSADLGSPGNTEAFF | TGCAGTGCGGACCTAGGGAGCCCCGGGAACACTGAAGCTTTCTTT
TRBJ2-3 | TRBD2 | TRBV24-1 | NA | CATSDDRGGKDTQYF | TGTGCCACCAGTGATGACCGCGGGGGGAAAGATACGCAGTATTTT
TRBJ2-1 | NA | TRBV2 | NA | CASKTGSYNEQFF | TGTGCCAGCAAAACGGGATCGTACAATGAGCAGTTCTTC
TRBJ2-1 | NA | TRBV7-2 | many | CASTNPYGEQFF | TGTGCCAGCACCAACCCATATGGGGAGCAGTTCTTC
TRBJ1-3 | NA | TRBV7-9 | medium-sized | CASSDGSGNTIYF | TGTGCCAGCTCGGACGGATCTGGAAACACCATATATTTT
TRBJ2-7 | TRBD2 | TRBV20-1 | NA | CSAGELAGESREQYF | TGCAGTGCTGGCGAACTAGCGGGAGAATCCCGCGAGCAGTACTTC
TRBJ2-1 | TRBD2 | TRBV6-2/TRBV6-3 | many | CASSQRTSGINEQFF | TGTGCCAGCAGTCAGAGGACTAGCGGAATCAATGAGCAGTTCTTC
TRBJ2-7 | TRBD2 | TRBV30 | NA | CAWRARGGLYEQYF | TGTGCCTGGAGGGCCCGGGGGGGGCTTTACGAGCAGTACTTC
TRBJ2-2 | NA | TRBV7-2 | many | CASSLVYGGELFF | TGTGCCAGCAGCTTAGTTTACGGAGGGGAGCTGTTTTTT
TRBJ1-6 | NA | TRBV9 | many | CASSVEGSYNSPLHF | TGTGCCAGCAGCGTAGAAGGCTCCTATAATTCACCCCTCCACTTT
TRBJ2-1 | TRBD2 | TRBV7-9 | NA | CASSLTSGSPNEQFF | TGTGCCAGCAGCTTAACTAGCGGGTCACCAAATGAGCAGTTCTTC
TRBJ2-3 | NA | TRBV20-1 | many | CSARDIGRGSDTQYF | TGCAGTGCTAGAGATATAGGCAGGGGATCAGATACGCAGTATTTT
TRBJ2-3 | TRBD2 | TRBV25-1 | many | CASRTSGGPDTQYF | TGTGCCAGCAGGACTAGCGGGGGCCCAGATACGCAGTATTTT